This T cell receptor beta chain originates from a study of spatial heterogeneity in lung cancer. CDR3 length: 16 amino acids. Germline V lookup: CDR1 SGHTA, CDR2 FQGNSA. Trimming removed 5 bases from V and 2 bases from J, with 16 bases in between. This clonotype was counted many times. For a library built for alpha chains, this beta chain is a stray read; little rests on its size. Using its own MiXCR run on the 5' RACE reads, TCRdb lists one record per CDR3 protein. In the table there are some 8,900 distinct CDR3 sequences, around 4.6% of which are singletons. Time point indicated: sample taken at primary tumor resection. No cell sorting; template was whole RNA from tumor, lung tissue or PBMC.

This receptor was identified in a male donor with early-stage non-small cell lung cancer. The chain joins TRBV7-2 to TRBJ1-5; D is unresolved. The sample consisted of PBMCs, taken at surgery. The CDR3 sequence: CASSQNSGGGNQPQHF. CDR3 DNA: TGTGCCAGCAGCCAGAACTCCGGCGGTGGCAATCAGCCCCAGCATTTT.